The clone carrying this TCR beta chain came up many times. These data come from a study of T cells after yellow fever vaccination. The germline V gene encodes CDR1 MNHEY and CDR2 SMNVEV (reference sequence). Trimming left V 4 bases short and J 4 bases short, with 7 bases between. The CDR3 contains 12 residues. Each CDR3 protein is one row after TCRdb ran MiXCR on the 5' RACE reads. The profile shows 50,000 or so distinct CDR3 sequences, approximately 6.9% of them singletons. The sequence was obtained from a man younger than 35 who received the YFV17D yellow fever vaccine. The sequencing used CD8+ T cells sorted from PBMCs, collected on the day of the first yellow fever vaccination. The chain recombines TRBV27 with TRBJ1-1; the D is unclear. The CDR3 nucleotides are TGTGCCAGCAGTTCAGGTTCCACTGAAGCTTTCTTT. As protein: CASSSGSTEAFF.